Listed below are T cell receptor beta chains from one sample, sequenced in a study of graft-versus-host responses after intestinal transplantation. The data were produced by immunoSEQ multiplex PCR, yet TCRdb's version contains in-frame clones alone and is incomplete. The sample has about 47,000 clones, over 85% seen once. The sample in question was PBMCs, obtained 786 days after a first intestinal transplant, on the day of a second. The receptors come from a human patient who received an intestinal transplant, so some T cells may come from the graft donor. Each CDR3 is given with its conserved first and last residue. A D gene is named only where the DNA matches it firmly. The size entry is marked missing in some rows and otherwise reads once, few, many or a size class.

V gene,J gene,D gene,clone size,CDR3 protein,CDR3 DNA
TRBV6-4,TRBJ1-1,TRBD1,-,CASSDRGRGEAFF,TGTGCCAGCAGCGACAGGGGTCGGGGTGAAGCTTTCTTT
TRBV7-8,TRBJ1-5,-,-,CASSLAQDQPQHF,TGTGCCAGCAGCTTAGCACAGGATCAGCCCCAGCATTTT
TRBV6-1,TRBJ2-1,-,-,CASIDQGTWGEQFF,TGTGCCAGCATCGACCAGGGGACTTGGGGTGAGCAGTTCTTC
TRBV19,TRBJ2-3,TRBD2,-,CASSDSGSTDTQYF,TGTGCCAGTAGTGATAGCGGGAGCACAGATACGCAGTATTTT
TRBV4-2,TRBJ1-1,-,-,CASSQAQWNTEAFF,TGTGCCAGCAGCCAAGCACAGTGGAACACTGAAGCTTTCTTT
TRBV7-3,TRBJ2-3,-,-,CASSTDTDTQYF,TGTGCCAGCAGCACGGACACAGATACGCAGTATTTT
TRBV5-1,TRBJ2-3,-,-,CASRVVPSTDTQYF,TGCGCCAGCAGGGTGGTCCCGAGCACAGATACGCAGTATTTT
TRBV27,TRBJ2-2,-,-,CASSFRGELFF,TGTGCCAGCAGTTTTCGAGGGGAGCTGTTTTTT
TRBV28,TRBJ2-1,-,-,CASSLGSLNEQFF,TGTGCCAGCAGTTTAGGCAGCTTAAATGAGCAGTTCTTC
TRBV15,TRBJ2-3,TRBD1,-,CATSRSRRDRGTDTQYF,TGTGCCACCAGCAGATCCCGCCGGGACAGGGGCACAGATACGCAGTATTTT
TRBV6-6,TRBJ2-7,TRBD1,few,CASSLTGYHEQYF,TGTGCCAGCAGCCTGACAGGGTATCACGAGCAGTACTTC
TRBV6-1,TRBJ1-3,-,few,CASNSFLLSGNTIYF,TGTGCCAGCAACTCCTTCCTACTCTCTGGAAACACCATATATTTT
TRBV28,TRBJ2-1,-,once,CASTPLGQGIGGSYNEQFF,TGTGCCAGCACCCCCCTAGGGCAGGGGATAGGAGGCTCCTACAATGAGCAGTTCTTC
TRBV6-5,TRBJ2-3,-,-,CASSYQGRTDTQYF,TGTGCCAGCAGTTACCAGGGGCGCACAGATACGCAGTATTTT
TRBV7-9,TRBJ1-1,TRBD1,once,CASSREGGSNTEAFF,TGTGCCAGCAGCCGTGAAGGGGGCAGCAACACTGAAGCTTTCTTT
TRBV6-1,TRBJ2-1,-,-,CASSEARLATNEQFF,TGTGCCAGCAGTGAAGCGCGGTTAGCGACGAATGAGCAGTTCTTC
TRBV4-1,TRBJ2-5,TRBD1,-,CASSQGTGGAETQYF,TGCGCCAGCAGCCAAGGGACAGGGGGCGCGGAGACCCAGTACTTC
TRBV10-1,TRBJ1-2,TRBD1,-,CASSEGQGANYGYTF,TGCGCCAGCAGTGAGGGACAGGGGGCTAACTATGGCTACACCTTC
TRBV5-1,TRBJ2-7,TRBD1,-,CASSPSGTGGNEQYF,TGCGCCAGCAGCCCCTCCGGGACAGGGGGCAACGAGCAGTACTTC
TRBV5-1,TRBJ1-4,-,-,CASSGGAGEKLFF,TGCGCCAGCAGTGGAGGAGCTGGAGAAAAACTGTTTTTT
TRBV6-1,TRBJ1-2,TRBD1,once,CASSELTGANYGYTF,TGTGCCAGCAGTGAACTGACAGGGGCTAACTATGGCTACACCTTC
TRBV5-1,TRBJ2-2,-,-,CASSRGDSNTGELFF,TGCGCCAGCAGCCGGGGCGACTCGAACACCGGGGAGCTGTTTTTT
TRBV6-6,TRBJ1-2,TRBD1,-,CASSYGETGAYGYTF,TGTGCCAGCAGTTACGGCGAGACAGGGGCCTATGGCTACACCTTC
TRBV27,TRBJ2-1,-,-,CASSLLGGPVNEQFF,TGTGCCAGCAGTTTACTTGGAGGGCCGGTTAATGAGCAGTTCTTC
TRBV19,TRBJ2-3,-,-,CASSLDSRGTADTQYF,TGTGCCAGTAGCCTGGACAGTAGAGGCACAGCAGATACGCAGTATTTT
TRBV29-1,TRBJ1-3,-,few,CSAGGGNTIYF,TGCAGCGCGGGTGGCGGAAACACCATATATTTT
TRBV5-6,TRBJ2-2,TRBD2,-,CASSSTSRYTGELFF,TGTGCCAGCAGCTCGACTAGCAGATACACCGGGGAGCTGTTTTTT
TRBV7-8,TRBJ2-3,-,once,CASSFTGAGTDTQYF,TGTGCCAGCAGCTTTACCGGGGCGGGCACAGATACGCAGTATTTT
TRBV19,TRBJ1-5,-,-,CASSILNQPQHF,TGTGCCAGTAGTATATTGAATCAGCCCCAGCATTTT
TRBV9,TRBJ2-1,-,once,CASSVDRSELGEQFF,TGTGCCAGCAGCGTAGACAGGTCTGAATTAGGTGAGCAGTTCTTC
TRBV6-4,TRBJ2-1,TRBD2,large,CASSDGTSGGNEQFF,TGTGCCAGCAGTGACGGGACTAGCGGGGGCAATGAGCAGTTCTTC
TRBV19,TRBJ1-2,-,-,CASDGEYGYTF,TGTGCCAGTGACGGGGAGTATGGCTACACCTTC
TRBV19,TRBJ2-3,-,-,CASSPRVTESTDTQYF,TGTGCCAGTAGTCCGCGGGTTACGGAAAGCACAGATACGCAGTATTTT
TRBV28,TRBJ2-7,TRBD1,-,CASRQGSYEQYF,TGTGCCAGTAGACAGGGATCCTACGAGCAGTACTTC
TRBV27,TRBJ2-1,-,-,CASSLPEAGNYNEQFF,TGTGCCAGCAGTTTACCGGAGGCGGGAAACTACAATGAGCAGTTCTTC
TRBV25-1,TRBJ2-4,-,-,CASSEVGQAKNIQYF,TGTGCCAGCAGTGAGGTAGGGCAGGCCAAAAACATTCAGTACTTC
TRBV5-8,TRBJ2-4,TRBD2,-,CASSQIAGGEHIQYF,TGTGCCAGCAGCCAGATAGCGGGAGGAGAACACATTCAGTACTTC
TRBV6-5,TRBJ1-1,-,-,CASSYSIRGNTEAFF,TGTGCCAGCAGTTACTCGATACGGGGGAACACTGAAGCTTTCTTT
TRBV6-5,TRBJ2-7,TRBD2,few,CASSCRTSGSSGEQYF,TGTGCCAGCAGTTGTAGAACTAGCGGGAGTTCTGGAGAGCAGTACTTC
TRBV6-6,TRBJ1-2,-,-,CASSKDRRSYGYTF,TGTGCCAGCAGTAAAGATCGGCGGTCCTATGGCTACACCTTC
TRBV6-6,TRBJ2-7,TRBD2,-,CASSKSGTSGSYEQYF,TGTGCCAGCAGCAAATCCGGGACTAGCGGATCCTACGAGCAGTACTTC
TRBV19,TRBJ2-7,-,-,CASSTGFVYEQYF,TGTGCCAGTAGTACCGGATTTGTCTACGAGCAGTACTTC
TRBV7-7,TRBJ1-5,-,-,CASSPTYRERQPQHF,TGTGCTAGCAGCCCCACCTACAGGGAGCGTCAGCCCCAGCATTTT
TRBV30,TRBJ2-7,TRBD2,-,CAWSTGGRMDEQYF,TGTGCCTGGAGTACGGGCGGGAGGATGGACGAGCAGTACTTC
TRBV18,TRBJ2-7,TRBD1,-,CASSPGTGLYEQYF,TGTGCCAGCTCACCAGGGACAGGACTTTACGAGCAGTACTTC
TRBV9,TRBJ1-1,-,-,CASSVLGTGNTEAFF,TGTGCCAGCAGCGTTTTAGGGACGGGAAACACTGAAGCTTTCTTT
TRBV19,TRBJ2-1,-,-,CASSTLASYNEQFF,TGTGCCAGTAGTACGCTAGCGTCCTACAATGAGCAGTTCTTC
TRBV10-2,TRBJ2-5,-,-,CASSRDPRAQYF,TGCGCCAGCAGCCGGGACCCCAGGGCCCAGTACTTC
TRBV27,TRBJ2-1,TRBD2,-,CASKVAGGNEQFF,TGTGCCAGCAAGGTAGCGGGAGGCAATGAGCAGTTCTTC
TRBV5-1,TRBJ2-7,TRBD1,-,CASSLTGTGSYEQYF,TGCGCCAGCAGCTTGACCGGGACAGGGTCCTACGAGCAGTACTTC
TRBV29-1,TRBJ2-7,TRBD1,-,CSVGGTGYNSYEQYF,TGCAGCGTTGGGGGGACAGGGTACAACTCCTACGAGCAGTACTTC
TRBV2,TRBJ2-1,TRBD1,once,CASSGQGLVIDEQFF,TGTGCCAGCAGTGGACAGGGTCTGGTTATTGATGAGCAGTTCTTC
TRBV6-5,TRBJ2-7,TRBD2,-,CASRMGREIAEQYF,TGTGCCAGCAGAATGGGGCGGGAGATCGCCGAGCAGTACTTC
TRBV7-9,TRBJ2-1,TRBD2,-,CASSFNWLLAGVHNEQFF,TGTGCCAGCAGCTTCAATTGGTTACTAGCGGGAGTTCACAATGAGCAGTTCTTC
TRBV27,TRBJ2-5,-,-,CASSPSGTSGRETQYF,TGTGCCAGCAGTCCTTCCGGGACATCTGGGAGAGAGACCCAGTACTTC
TRBV5-1,TRBJ1-3,-,once,CASSLSTSSGNTIYF,TGCGCCAGCAGCTTGAGCACCAGCTCTGGAAACACCATATATTTT
TRBV27,TRBJ2-6,-,-,CASSLWPLGPSFSGANVLTF,TGTGCCAGCTCTTTATGGCCCTTAGGGCCAAGTTTCTCTGGGGCCAACGTCCTGACTTTC
TRBV11-2,TRBJ2-7,-,-,CASSYASDMGDEQYF,TGTGCCAGCAGCTATGCTAGCGATATGGGGGACGAGCAGTACTTC
TRBV7-6,TRBJ1-1,-,-,CASSLDGSEAFF,TGTGCCAGCAGCTTAGATGGGTCTGAAGCTTTCTTT